This T cell receptor beta chain was sequenced in a study of cytomegalovirus exposure and HLA in healthy donors. Primers: 60 Vbeta forward and 13 Jbeta reverse. The table came from immunoSEQ multiplex PCR; TCRdb's copy has only in-frame clones and leaves some out. In total, the table holds roughly 120,000 clones. Worth noting for this clone: The antigen is not known. The junction departs from germline at one end; a sequencing error may be responsible.

Study results and limitations: The investigators catalogued 150 to 200 TCR beta chains as cytomegalovirus-associated. One later analysis reportedly identified an Asian-associated ancestry cluster that showed fewer N-insertions than the roughly 700-donor mean.

CDR1 is GTSNPN and CDR2 is SVGIG in the germline V gene (reference sequence). This CDR3 spans 15 amino acids. Sequencing was done on a sample of PBMCs. V and J are TRBV30 and TRBJ2-7; a possible D gene is TRBD1 (6 bases). The sequence derives from a man aged 35 to 55 in good health and CMV-seropositive. This chain's CDR3 is CAWSEDRSFTYEQYF. The CDR3 nucleotides read TGTGCTTGGAGCGAAGACAGGAGCTTTACCTACGAGCAGTACTTC.